This TCR beta chain derives from a study of cytomegalovirus exposure and HLA in healthy donors. Germline lookup yields CDR1 SGDLS and CDR2 YYNGEE. The V end lost 4 bases, the J end lost 0 bases, and 16 bases lay between the germline ends. This CDR3 has 17 amino acids. Whole-study results and caveats: Links to common viral pathogens appeared, in a later analysis, for several of the most significant clusters.

It was with 60 Vbeta and 13 Jbeta primers that the PCR ran. The assay was immunoSEQ multiplex PCR, and TCRdb's table has in-frame clones only and misses some. This sample carries 160,000 or so clones, about four fifths of them seen once, and the ten largest clones take 3.5% to 5%. For this clone: Antigen: not known.

The source is a man aged 50 to 59 in good health and CMV-seropositive. The gene calls are TRBV9 and TRBJ2-2; TRBD1 is a possible D gene (6 bases). The sample taken for sequencing was PBMCs. The CDR3 nucleotides are TGTGCCAGCAGCCCAGGGACATCCCATGCGAACACCGGGGAGCTGTTTTTT. The encoded protein is CASSPGTSHANTGELFF.